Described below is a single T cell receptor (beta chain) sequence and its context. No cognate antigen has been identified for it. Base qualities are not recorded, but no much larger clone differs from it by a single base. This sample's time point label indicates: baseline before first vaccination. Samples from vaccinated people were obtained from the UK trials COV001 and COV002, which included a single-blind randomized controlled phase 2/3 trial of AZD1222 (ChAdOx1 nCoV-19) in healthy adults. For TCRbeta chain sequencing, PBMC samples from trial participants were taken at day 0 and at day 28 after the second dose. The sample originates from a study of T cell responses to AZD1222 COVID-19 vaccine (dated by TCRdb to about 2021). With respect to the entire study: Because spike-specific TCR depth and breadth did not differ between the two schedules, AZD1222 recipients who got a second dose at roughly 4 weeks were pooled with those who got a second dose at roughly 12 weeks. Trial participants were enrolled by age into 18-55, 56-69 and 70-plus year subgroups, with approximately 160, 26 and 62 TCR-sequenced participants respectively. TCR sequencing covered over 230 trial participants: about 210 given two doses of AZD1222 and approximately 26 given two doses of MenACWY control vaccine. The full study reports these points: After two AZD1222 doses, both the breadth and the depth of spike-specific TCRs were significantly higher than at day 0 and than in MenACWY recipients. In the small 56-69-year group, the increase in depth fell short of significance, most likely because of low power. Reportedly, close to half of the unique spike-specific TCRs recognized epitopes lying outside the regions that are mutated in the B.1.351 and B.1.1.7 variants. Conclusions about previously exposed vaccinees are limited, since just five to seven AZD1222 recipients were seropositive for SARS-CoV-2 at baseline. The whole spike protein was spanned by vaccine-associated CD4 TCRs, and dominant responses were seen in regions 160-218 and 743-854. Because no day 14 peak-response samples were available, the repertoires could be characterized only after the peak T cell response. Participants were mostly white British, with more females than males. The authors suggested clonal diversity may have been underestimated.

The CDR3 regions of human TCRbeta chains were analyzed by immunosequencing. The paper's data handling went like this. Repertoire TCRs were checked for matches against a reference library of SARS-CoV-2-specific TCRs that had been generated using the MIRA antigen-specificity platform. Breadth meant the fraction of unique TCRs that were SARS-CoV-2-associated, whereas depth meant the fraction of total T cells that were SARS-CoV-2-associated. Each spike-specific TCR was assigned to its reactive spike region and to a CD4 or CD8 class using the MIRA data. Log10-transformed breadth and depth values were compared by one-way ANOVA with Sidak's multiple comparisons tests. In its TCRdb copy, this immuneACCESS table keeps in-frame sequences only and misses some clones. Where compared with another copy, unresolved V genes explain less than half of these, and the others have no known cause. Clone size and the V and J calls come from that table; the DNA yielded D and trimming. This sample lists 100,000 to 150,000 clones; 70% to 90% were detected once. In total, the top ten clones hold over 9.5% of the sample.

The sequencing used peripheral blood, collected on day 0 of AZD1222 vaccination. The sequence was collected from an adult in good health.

In nucleotide form, the sequence is TGTGCCAGCAGTTACAGGGGCTCGGGGACCCAGTACTTC. Translation gives CASSYRGSGTQYF. The rearranged chain carries TRBV6-5 and TRBJ2-5; a weak D assignment points to TRBD1 (5 bases agree). The cysteine opens and the phenylalanine closes a CDR3 of 13 amino acids. The DNA shown is the 39-base CDR3, in frame from base 1. According to the germline V gene, CDR1 reads MNHEY and CDR2 reads SVGAGI. V and J are truncated by 2 bases and 7 bases respectively, leaving an intervening sequence of 11 bases.